Here is one TCR beta chain with its context. This receptor's antigen is unknown. The sample holds no much larger clone one base away, and base qualities are not on file. These data originate in a study of technical replicates of blood from four donors (dated by TCRdb to the late 2010s). V ends up 3 bases short and J 4 bases short, with an unmatched junction base count of 5. The CDR3, from cysteine to phenylalanine, totals 14 residues. The retained sequence is limited to the CDR3, 42 bases, with the frame set at the first base. CDR1 SGHNT and CDR2 YENEEA are derived from the germline V gene. Libraries were prepared through the immunoSEQ multiplex PCR assay. TCRdb mirrors the immuneACCESS table, restricted to in-frame sequences. Some clones are absent from its copies; in checked studies, under half trace to an unresolved V gene, and the reason for the others is unknown. The sample includes roughly 79,000 clones, with 91% observed a single time. The ten most abundant clones make up more than 0.35% of the sample.

The chain uses TRBV11-3 and TRBJ2-7, and 8 junctional nucleotides match TRBD1. The sequence came from a human donor in good health. Some clones in this sample may be carry-over from other donors' samples. The specimen was T cells isolated from PBMCs. The CDR3 protein is CASSFGTGSYEQYF. The DNA is TGTGCCAGCAGCTTCGGGACAGGTTCGTACGAGCAGTACTTC.